Shown below are 28 T cell receptor beta chains from a single sample sequenced in a study of shared clonotypes between healthy human individuals. TCRdb's table, derived via immunoSEQ multiplex PCR, lists solely in-frame clones and lacks some. Of 450,000 to 500,000 clones listed, approximately 84% are singletons. The sample consisted of PBMCs. These receptors all come from a woman in her thirties or forties in good health. Some clones in this sample may be carry-over from other donors' samples.

This clone appeared many times. The chain employs TRBV5-8 and TRBJ2-5, with D perhaps being TRBD1 or TRBD2 (5 bases each). Trimming removed 6 bases at V and 2 bases at J, with 11 bases between. Germline V lookup: CDR1 SGHTS, CDR2 YDEGEE. The CDR3 extends over 13 amino acids. CDR3: CASNLGAQETQYF. The CDR3 DNA follows: TGTGCCAGCAACCTCGGGGCTCAAGAGACCCAGTACTTC.

Worth noting for this clone: With only one base between it and a far larger clone, this is likely a read error. Other DNA variants within this sample encode the same CDR3. The V and J genes are TRBV6-1 and TRBJ2-5; the D gene is possibly TRBD1 (6 bases). V was cut by 3 bases and J by 11 bases, with 19 bases left in between. This CDR3 region has 14 residues. Germline V gives CDR1 MNHNS, CDR2 SASEGT. As DNA, the CDR3 is TGTGCCAGCAGTGACAGGGGCGAAACCTACGAACAGTACTTC. Residues: CASSDRGETYEQYF.

The chain recombines TRBV14 with TRBJ2-7; D is ambiguous. The germline V gene has CDR1 SGHDN and CDR2 FVKESK. The CDR3 consists of 14 residues. Between the trimmed V and J ends, which lost 4 bases and 5 bases, there was a span of 15 bases. The CDR3 is CASSPDRFKDEQYF. CDR3 bases: TGTGCCAGCAGCCCCGACCGGTTTAAAGACGAGCAGTACTTC.

This clone has more than one count but fewer than ten. The gene calls are TRBV7-9 and TRBJ1-3; D unresolved. Germline CDR1 and CDR2: SEHNR and FQNEAQ (reference sequence). The V end was cut by 1 base, the J end by 0 bases, with 10 bases between. The CDR3 has 16 amino acids. CDR3 sequence reads: CASSLVRGRSGNTIYF. CDR3 nucleotides: TGTGCCAGCAGCTTAGTCCGCGGACGCTCTGGAAACACCATATATTTT.

Remarks on this clone: One base separates it from a far larger clone, so it is likely a read error. V is TRBV5-1 and J is TRBJ2-5, with D unresolved. The germline V gene encodes CDR1 SGHRS and CDR2 YFSETQ. The CDR3 is made up of 13 amino acids. CDR3 amino acids: CASSPGPQEIQYF. The CDR3 DNA sequence: TGCGCCAGCAGCCCCGGTCCCCAAGAGATCCAGTACTTC. Supplemented by reference TRBV5-1 and TRBJ2-5, the full variable domain reads KAGVTQTPRYLIKTRGQQVTLSCSPISGHRSVSWYQQTPGQGLQFLFEYFSETQRNKGNFPGRFSGRQFSNSRSEMNVSTLELGDSALYLCASSPGPQEIQYFGPGTRLLVL.

The CDR3 protein is CASRGPRAYNEQFF. The CDR3 coding sequence is TGTGCCAGTAGAGGGCCTCGAGCCTACAATGAGCAGTTCTTC. The chain uses TRBV19 and TRBJ2-1; no firm D call. The CDR3 spans 14 residues. Germline assignment: CDR1 LNHDA and CDR2 SQIVND (reference sequence). V was clipped by 6 bases and J by 2 bases, with 11 bases between them.

The rearrangement links TRBV28 to TRBJ1-1, with TRBD1 identical over 7 bases. V was pared by 3 bases and J by 10 bases, with 11 bases of the junction left unmatched. There are 14 residues in the CDR3. Germline assignment: CDR1 MDHEN and CDR2 SYDVKM. The CDR3 nucleotides are TGTGCCAGCAGTTTCAGGGGGTGGGCGAGGCGAGCTTTCTTT. Protein sequence: CASSFRGWARRAFF.

The V call is TRBV9, the J call TRBJ2-5; 10 nucleotides match TRBD2. There are 18 residues in the CDR3. Germline V gene lookup returns CDR1 SGDLS and CDR2 YYNGEE. The ends lost 0 bases at V and 4 bases at J; junction bases unmatched: 12. CDR3 DNA sequence: TGTGCCAGCAGCGTAGTAGTTCGTGGGGCTAGCGGGGGAGAGACCCAGTACTTC. This codes for CASSVVVRGASGGETQYF.

Details on this clone: With a far larger clone one base away, a read error is the likely cause. The sample contains more than one DNA sequence encoding this CDR3. The rearrangement links TRBV5-1 to TRBJ1-1, with a tentative D call TRBD1 (6 bases). This CDR3 is 16 amino acids long. Trimming cost V 7 bases and J 5 bases, with 24 bases left between them. In germline, CDR1 is SGHRS, CDR2 YFSETQ. CDR3 nucleotide sequence: TGCGCCAGCGGCGAACCCGTCAGGGGCAAGAATACTGAAGCTTTCTTT. It encodes CASGEPVRGKNTEAFF.

The gene calls are TRBV19 and TRBJ2-6; possible D gene TRBD1, 5 bases. The CDR3 covers 17 residues. V was trimmed by 4 bases and J by 0 bases, leaving 13 bases between them. Per the germline V gene, CDR1 is LNHDA and CDR2 is SQIVND (reference sequence). The CDR3 coding sequence is TGTGCCAGTAGTAGCAGACAGCAACGCTCTGGGGCCAACGTCCTGACTTTC. Its protein is CASSSRQQRSGANVLTF. The whole variable domain, remainder taken from reference TRBV19 and TRBJ2-6, is DGGITQSPKYLFRKEGQNVTLSCEQNLNHDAMYWYRQDPGQGLRLIYYSQIVNDFQKGDIAEGYSVSREKKESFPLTVTSAQKNPTAFYLCASSSRQQRSGANVLTFGAGSRLTVL.

V and J are TRBV4-1 and TRBJ1-2; D gene uncertain. Germline V gives CDR1 MGHRA, CDR2 YSYEKL. The germline V and J ends were trimmed by 1 base and 8 bases, with 14 bases remaining between them. The CDR3 length is 14 residues. CDR3: CASSQVVGIEGYTF. CDR3 DNA: TGCGCCAGCAGCCAAGTAGTAGGGATAGAGGGCTACACCTTC.

The J gene is TRBJ2-5, the V gene TRBV11-2, with 7 bases matching TRBD2. Per the germline V gene, CDR1 is SGHAT and CDR2 is FQNNGV. The CDR3 is 15 residues long. J lost 1 base, V lost 3 bases, and 5 bases had no gene match. Written as DNA, the CDR3 is TGTGCCAGCAGCTTTGGGGCTAGCGGCCAAGAGACCCAGTACTTC. Protein: CASSFGASGQETQYF.

A few counts support this clone. The rearrangement joins TRBV5-6 to TRBJ1-2; D uncertain. From germline, CDR1 is SGHDT and CDR2 YYEEEE. Trimming pared 0 bases from V and 8 bases from J, leaving 14 bases between. CDR3 length equals 14 residues. The CDR3 DNA sequence: TGTGCCAGCAGCTTGGCGACGGTAATAGGGGGCTACACCTTC. Its translation is CASSLATVIGGYTF.

The chain couples TRBV29-1 to TRBJ1-2; 7 bases map to TRBD1. V trimming: 7 bases; J trimming: 4 bases; junction bases outside the gene matches: 9. Germline V CDR1 and CDR2: SQVTM, ANQGSEA. The CDR3 sequence is 13 residues long. CDR3 sequence (DNA): TGCAGCGCTTACAGGGAGGGGGCCTATGGCTACACCTTC. This codes for CSAYREGAYGYTF.

The V call is TRBV7-8, the J call TRBJ1-2, with 7 bases that match TRBD1. With V trimmed by 5 bases and J by 6 bases, 9 bases remained unmatched. Germline CDR1 reads SGHVS; CDR2 reads FQNEAQ. The CDR3 spans 14 residues. Here the CDR3 DNA reads TGTGCCAGCAGCACAGAGGAGGGGGCGCATGGCTACACCTTC. As protein: CASSTEEGAHGYTF.

On this clone itself: One base separates it from a far larger clone, so it is likely a read error. Additional DNA sequences in this sample encode the identical CDR3. This chain uses TRBV5-1 with TRBJ1-5; D not resolved. The CDR3 has 15 residues. Germline loops: CDR1 SGHRS, CDR2 YFSETQ. The CDR3 DNA sequence: TGCGCCAGCAGCTTGGGACCGCTTAGCAATCAGCCTCAGCATTTT. Protein product: CASSLGPLSNQPQHF. Variable domain in full (rest from reference TRBV5-1 and TRBJ1-5): KAGVTQTPRYLIKTRGQQVTLSCSPISGHRSVSWYQQTPGQGLQFLFEYFSETQRNKGNFPGRFSGRQFSNSRSEMNVSTLELGDSALYLCASSLGPLSNQPQHFGDGTRLSIL.

For this clone: One base separates it from a far larger clone, so it is likely a read error. The J gene is TRBJ1-1, the V gene TRBV27; D is unclear. The germline gives CDR1 MNHEY, CDR2 SMNVEV (reference sequence). Trimming left V 6 bases short and J 1 base short, with 12 bases between. The length of the CDR3 is 14 residues. The CDR3 loop is CASSFNRTNTEAFF. CDR3 coding DNA: TGTGCCAGCAGCTTCAACAGAACGAACACTGAAGCTTTCTTT.

J is TRBJ2-4 and V is TRBV7-9; unclear D gene. This CDR3 contains 14 residues. CDR1 is SEHNR and CDR2 is FQNEAQ in the germline V gene (reference sequence). V lost 5 bases and J 8 bases, leaving 16 bases between the germline ends. CDR3: CASSQWLRLDIQYF. The CDR3 region has the DNA TGTGCCAGCAGCCAATGGCTAAGGCTCGACATTCAGTACTTC.

In the case of this clone: The sample carries other DNA sequences with the same CDR3. The chain couples TRBV15 to TRBJ2-3; 7 bases are a match to TRBD1. Losses at the gene ends were 0 bases for V and 3 bases for J; bases not matched to a gene: 6. Germline V gene data show CDR1 as LNHNV and CDR2 as YYDKDF (reference sequence). The CDR3 runs 16 residues. The DNA of the CDR3 is TGTGCCACCAGCAGAGATAGGGCAGGGGGTACAGATACGCAGTATTTT. Translating it yields CATSRDRAGGTDTQYF.

V gene TRBV2 combines with J gene TRBJ1-1, with D possibly TRBD1 on 6 matching bases. Germline V gene data show CDR1 as SNHLY and CDR2 as FYNNEI. The CDR3 spans 17 residues. V lost 6 bases and J 0 bases, leaving 20 bases between the germline ends. CDR3 residues: CASSATGTRFMNTEAFF. As DNA, the CDR3 is TGTGCCAGCAGCGCAACCGGGACAAGATTCATGAACACTGAAGCTTTCTTT.

On this clone: With only one base between it and a far larger clone, this is likely a read error. V and J are TRBV6-1 and TRBJ2-7, with D perhaps matching TRBD1 (7 bases). CDR1 is MNHNS, CDR2 SASEGT, per germline. V dropped 5 bases and J dropped 3 bases, with 14 bases sitting between them. The CDR3 extends over 14 amino acids. The CDR3: CASSPAGGLYEQYF. The CDR3 DNA sequence: TGTGCCAGCAGTCCGGCAGGGGGGCTCTACGAGCAGTACTTC.

CDR3 loop: CASSLTGTSGSGDTQYF. Here the CDR3 DNA reads TGCGCCAGCAGCTTGACGGGGACTAGCGGGAGTGGGGATACGCAGTATTTT. The chain has TRBV5-1 and TRBJ2-3; 14 positions agree with TRBD2. Germline lookup yields CDR1 SGHRS and CDR2 YFSETQ. CDR3 size: 17 residues. V shed 1 base and J 6 bases; nucleotides not matched to a gene: 7.

This chain uses TRBV27 with TRBJ2-7; TRBD1 might be the D (5 bases). CDR3 length: 13 residues. Trimming left V 5 bases short and J 1 base short, with 9 bases between. In germline, CDR1 is MNHEY, CDR2 SMNVEV (reference sequence). CDR3 in amino acids: CASSDDSSYEQYF. The CDR3 nucleotides are TGTGCCAGCAGTGACGACAGTTCCTACGAGCAGTACTTC.

The rearrangement joins TRBV15 to TRBJ2-3; a possible D gene is TRBD2 (5 bases). V gave up 0 bases and J gave up 0 bases, with 10 bases separating them. CDR3 length: 16 amino acids. CDR1 is LNHNV, CDR2 YYDKDF, per germline (reference sequence). CDR3 coding DNA: TGTGCCACCAGCAGAGATCCAGCGGCTAGCACAGATACGCAGTATTTT. The encoded protein is CATSRDPAASTDTQYF. Supplemented by reference TRBV15 and TRBJ2-3, the full variable domain reads DAMVIQNPRYQVTQFGKPVTLSCSQTLNHNVMYWYQQKSSQAPKLLFHYYDKDFNNEADTPDNFQSRRPNTSFCFLDIRSPGLGDTAMYLCATSRDPAASTDTQYFGPGTRLTVL.

This clone was counted a single time. A far larger clone is off by one base, so a read error is likely. The chain couples TRBV11-2 to TRBJ2-7, with 10 bases lining up with TRBD1. CDR1 is SGHAT and CDR2 is FQNNGV in the germline V gene. The CDR3 spans 15 residues. CDR3 nucleotide sequence: TGTGCCAGCAGCTGGAGACCGGGACAGGGGTCCGAGCAGTGCTTC. It codes for CASSWRPGQGSEQCF.

This clone is a singleton in its sample. The chain joins TRBV28 to TRBJ1-1; possibly TRBD1 for D (6 bases). Germline V lookup: CDR1 MDHEN, CDR2 SYDVKM. This CDR3 has 16 residues. V was cut by 7 bases and J by 4 bases, with 22 bases left in between. CDR3 region: CASTITGRRGGTEAFF. DNA for the CDR3: TGTGCCAGCACTATTACAGGGAGACGGGGCGGCACTGAAGCTTTCTTT.

Concerning this clone itself: A read error likely explains this, since a far larger clone differs by one base. This chain uses TRBV14 with TRBJ1-2; D is unresolved. Trimming removed 0 bases from V and 9 bases from J, with 17 bases in between. The CDR3 runs 15 residues. From germline, CDR1 is SGHDN and CDR2 FVKESK. In DNA, the CDR3 is TGTGCCAGCAGCCAAGAAGTCGGGTCGGCGGTTTGCTACACCTTC. The encoded protein is CASSQEVGSAVCYTF.

In DNA, the CDR3 is TGTGCCAGCAGTCACAGGACAGGGTGGGCATACAATGAGCAGTTCTTC. Its protein is CASSHRTGWAYNEQFF. The rearrangement uses TRBV28 and TRBJ2-1, with 8 bases lining up with TRBD1. With 5 bases clipped from V and 4 bases from J, the junction kept 10 bases outside the gene matches. The germline gives CDR1 MDHEN, CDR2 SYDVKM. The CDR3 consists of 16 residues.